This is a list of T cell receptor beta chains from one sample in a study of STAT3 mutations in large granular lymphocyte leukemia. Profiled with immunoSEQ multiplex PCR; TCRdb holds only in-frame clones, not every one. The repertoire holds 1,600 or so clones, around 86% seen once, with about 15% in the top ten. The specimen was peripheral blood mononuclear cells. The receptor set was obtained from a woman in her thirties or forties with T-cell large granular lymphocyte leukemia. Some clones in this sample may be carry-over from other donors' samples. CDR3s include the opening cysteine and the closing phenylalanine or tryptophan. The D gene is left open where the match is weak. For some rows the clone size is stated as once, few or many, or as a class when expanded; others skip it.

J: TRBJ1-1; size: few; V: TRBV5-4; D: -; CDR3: CASSLRQVNTEAFF; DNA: TGTGCCAGCAGCTTACGACAGGTGAACACTGAAGCTTTCTTT
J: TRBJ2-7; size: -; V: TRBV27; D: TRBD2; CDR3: CASSLYSGNVYEQYF; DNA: TGTGCCAGCAGTTTATATAGCGGGAATGTCTACGAGCAGTACTTC
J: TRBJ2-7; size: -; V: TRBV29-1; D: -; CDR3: CSVEVGVVYEQYF; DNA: TGCAGCGTTGAAGTTGGTGTGGTCTACGAGCAGTACTTC
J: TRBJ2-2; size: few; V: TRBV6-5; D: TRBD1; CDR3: CASRDRGNTGELFF; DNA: TGTGCCAGCCGGGACAGGGGGAACACCGGGGAGCTGTTTTTT
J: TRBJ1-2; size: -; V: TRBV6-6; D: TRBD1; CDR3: CASSQGDRGDGYTF; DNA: TGTGCCAGCAGCCAGGGAGACAGGGGAGATGGCTACACCTTC
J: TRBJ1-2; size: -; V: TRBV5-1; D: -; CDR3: CASSLWADAGSYGYTF; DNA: TGCGCCAGCAGCTTGTGGGCCGATGCAGGGAGCTATGGCTACACCTTC
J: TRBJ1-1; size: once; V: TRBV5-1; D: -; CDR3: CASSREGGSTEAFF; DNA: TGCGCCAGCAGCCGGGAGGGCGGAAGCACTGAAGCTTTCTTT
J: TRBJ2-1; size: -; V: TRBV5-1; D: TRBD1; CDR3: CASSGRDSLEEQFF; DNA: TGCGCCAGCAGCGGAAGGGACAGTTTGGAGGAGCAGTTCTTC
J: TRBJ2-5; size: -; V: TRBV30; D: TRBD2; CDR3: CAWAGGGTQETQYF; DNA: TGTGCCTGGGCGGGCGGGGGGACCCAAGAGACCCAGTACTTC
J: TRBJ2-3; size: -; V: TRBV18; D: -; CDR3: CASSRRERTDTQYF; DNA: TGTGCCAGCTCACGAAGGGAACGCACAGATACGCAGTATTTT
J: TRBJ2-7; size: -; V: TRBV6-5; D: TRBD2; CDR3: CASSQTGLAGDEQYF; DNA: TGTGCCAGCAGTCAAACGGGACTAGCGGGAGACGAGCAGTACTTC
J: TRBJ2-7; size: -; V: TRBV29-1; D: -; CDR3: CSGGVSYEQYF; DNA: TGCAGCGGTGGCGTTTCCTACGAGCAGTACTTC
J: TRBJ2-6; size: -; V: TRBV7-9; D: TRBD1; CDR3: CASSTGTGTYSGANVLTF; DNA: TGTGCCAGCAGCACCGGGACAGGGACTTACTCTGGGGCCAACGTCCTGACTTTC
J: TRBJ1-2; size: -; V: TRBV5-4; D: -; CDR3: CASSSKLRSNYGYTF; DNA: TGTGCCAGCAGCTCAAAACTACGCTCGAACTATGGCTACACCTTC
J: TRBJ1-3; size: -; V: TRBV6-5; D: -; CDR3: CASSYSIKSSGNTIYF; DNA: TGTGCCAGCAGTTACTCGATAAAGAGCTCTGGAAACACCATATATTTT
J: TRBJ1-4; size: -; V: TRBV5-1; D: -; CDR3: CASRNQGLGNEKLFF; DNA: TGCGCCAGCAGAAACCAAGGGTTGGGAAATGAAAAACTGTTTTTT
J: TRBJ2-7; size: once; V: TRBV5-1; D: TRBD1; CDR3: CASSPTGTGVWEQYF; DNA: TGCGCCAGCTCCCCGACCGGGACAGGGGTATGGGAGCAGTACTTC
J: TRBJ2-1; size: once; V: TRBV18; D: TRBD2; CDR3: CASSGLAGYNEQFF; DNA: TGTGCCAGCTCCGGGCTAGCGGGCTACAATGAGCAGTTCTTC
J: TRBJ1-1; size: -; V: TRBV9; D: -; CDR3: CASSGGLDPEAFF; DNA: TGTGCCAGCAGCGGAGGACTCGACCCTGAAGCTTTCTTT
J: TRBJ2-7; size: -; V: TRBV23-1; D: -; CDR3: CARSSTGEQYF; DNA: TGCGCCAGGAGCTCAACTGGCGAGCAGTACTTC
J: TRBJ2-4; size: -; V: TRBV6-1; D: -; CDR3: CASSEQGYIQYF; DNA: TGTGCCAGCAGTGAACAGGGTTACATTCAGTACTTC
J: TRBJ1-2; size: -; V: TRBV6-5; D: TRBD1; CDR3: CASSYSGQDGYTF; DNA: TGTGCCAGCAGTTACTCCGGACAGGATGGCTACACCTTC
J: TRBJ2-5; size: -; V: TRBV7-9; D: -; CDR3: CASSLAETQYF; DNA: TGTGCCAGCAGCTTGGCGGAGACCCAGTACTTC
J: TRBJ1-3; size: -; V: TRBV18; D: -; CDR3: CASSPEGNTIYF; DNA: TGTGCCAGCTCACCAGAGGGAAACACCATATATTTT
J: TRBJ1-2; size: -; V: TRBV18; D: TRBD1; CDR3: CASSARDRGATNYGYTF; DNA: TGTGCCAGCTCAGCCCGGGACAGGGGGGCCACTAACTATGGCTACACCTTC
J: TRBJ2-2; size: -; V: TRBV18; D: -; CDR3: CASSHQTRTGELFF; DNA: TGTGCCAGCTCACACCAGACTAGGACCGGGGAGCTGTTTTTT
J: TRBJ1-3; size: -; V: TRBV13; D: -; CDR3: CASSLGDISRLGGNTIYF; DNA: TGTGCCAGCAGCTTAGGAGACATTTCTAGGCTGGGAGGAAACACCATATATTTT
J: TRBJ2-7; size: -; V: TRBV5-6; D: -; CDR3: CASTLATGSYEQYF; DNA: TGTGCCAGCACCTTGGCGACGGGATCCTACGAGCAGTACTTC